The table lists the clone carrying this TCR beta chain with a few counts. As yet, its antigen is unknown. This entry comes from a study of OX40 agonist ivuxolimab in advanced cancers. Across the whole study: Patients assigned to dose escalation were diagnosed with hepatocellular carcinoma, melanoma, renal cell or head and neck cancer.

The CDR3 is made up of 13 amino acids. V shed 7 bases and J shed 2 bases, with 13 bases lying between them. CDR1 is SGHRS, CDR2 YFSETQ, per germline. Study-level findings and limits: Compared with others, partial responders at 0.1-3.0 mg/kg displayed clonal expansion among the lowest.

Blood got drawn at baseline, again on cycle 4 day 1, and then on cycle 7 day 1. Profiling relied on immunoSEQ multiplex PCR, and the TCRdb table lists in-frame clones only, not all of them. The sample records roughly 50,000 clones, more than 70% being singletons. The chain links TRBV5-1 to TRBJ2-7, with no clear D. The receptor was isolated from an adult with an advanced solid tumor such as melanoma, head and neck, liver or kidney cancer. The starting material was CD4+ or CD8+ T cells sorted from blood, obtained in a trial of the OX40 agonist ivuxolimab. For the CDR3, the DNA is TGCGCCAGCGCCCGAGACCCCACCTACGAGCAGTACTTC. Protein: CASARDPTYEQYF.